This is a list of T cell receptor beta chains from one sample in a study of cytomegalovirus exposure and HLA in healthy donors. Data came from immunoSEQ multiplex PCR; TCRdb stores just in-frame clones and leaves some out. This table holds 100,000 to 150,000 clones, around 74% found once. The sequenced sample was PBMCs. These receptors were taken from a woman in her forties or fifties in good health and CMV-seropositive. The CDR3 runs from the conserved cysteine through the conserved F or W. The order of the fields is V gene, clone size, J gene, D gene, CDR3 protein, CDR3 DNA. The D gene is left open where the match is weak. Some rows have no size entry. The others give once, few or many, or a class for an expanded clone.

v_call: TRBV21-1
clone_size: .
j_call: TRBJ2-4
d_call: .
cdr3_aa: CASSKLGQGVLAKNIQYF
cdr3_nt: TGTGCCAGCAGCAAATTGGGACAGGGGGTTCTTGCCAAAAACATTCAGTACTTC

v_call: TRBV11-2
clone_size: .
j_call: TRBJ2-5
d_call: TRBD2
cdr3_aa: CASSSGTSGGAGETQYF
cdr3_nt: TGTGCCAGCAGCTCGGGGACTAGCGGGGGGGCAGGGGAGACCCAGTACTTC

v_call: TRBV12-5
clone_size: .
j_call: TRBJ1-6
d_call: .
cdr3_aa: CASGPSQGPLHF
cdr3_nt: TGTGCTAGTGGCCCGTCACAGGGTCCCCTCCACTTT

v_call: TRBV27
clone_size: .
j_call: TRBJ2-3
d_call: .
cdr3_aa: CASSRRGGGHTDTQYF
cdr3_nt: TGTGCCAGCTCACGGAGGGGGGGAGGACACACAGATACGCAGTATTTT

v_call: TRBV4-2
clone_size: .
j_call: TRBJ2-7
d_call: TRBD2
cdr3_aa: CASSPPREGGEQYF
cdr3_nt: TGTGCCAGCAGCCCGCCACGGGAGGGGGGCGAGCAGTACTTC

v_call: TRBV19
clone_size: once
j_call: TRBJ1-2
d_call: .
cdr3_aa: CASSIDYSPSLHHGYTF
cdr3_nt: TGTGCCAGTAGTATAGATTATAGTCCGAGTCTCCACCATGGCTACACCTTC

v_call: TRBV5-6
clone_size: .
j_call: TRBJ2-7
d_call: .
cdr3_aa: CASSLGGVYEQYF
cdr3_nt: TGTGCCAGCAGCTTGGGGGGGGTCTACGAGCAGTACTTC

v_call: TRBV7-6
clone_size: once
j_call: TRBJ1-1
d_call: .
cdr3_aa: CASSLVGAPTEAFF
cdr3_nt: TGTGCCAGCAGCTTAGTAGGGGCACCCACTGAAGCTTTCTTT

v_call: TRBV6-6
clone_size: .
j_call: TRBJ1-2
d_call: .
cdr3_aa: CASSQIGESYGYTF
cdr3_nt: TGTGCCAGCAGTCAGATCGGAGAAAGCTATGGCTACACCTTC

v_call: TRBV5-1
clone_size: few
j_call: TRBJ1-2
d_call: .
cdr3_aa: CASSSLQGDGYTF
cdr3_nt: TGCGCCAGCAGCTCGTTACAGGGTGACGGCTACACCTTC

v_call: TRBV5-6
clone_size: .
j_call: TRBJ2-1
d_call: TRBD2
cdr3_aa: CASSWGPAGGGNEQFF
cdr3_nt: TGTGCCAGCAGCTGGGGACCAGCGGGGGGTGGGAATGAGCAGTTCTTC

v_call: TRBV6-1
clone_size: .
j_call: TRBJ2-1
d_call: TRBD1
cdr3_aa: CASSADREPYNEQFF
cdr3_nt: TGTGCCAGCAGTGCTGACAGGGAACCCTACAATGAGCAGTTCTTC

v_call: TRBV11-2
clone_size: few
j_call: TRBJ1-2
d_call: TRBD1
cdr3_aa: CASSDIRRDRKRTYGYTF
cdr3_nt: TGTGCCAGCAGCGACATTCGCCGGGACAGGAAACGGACCTATGGCTACACCTTC

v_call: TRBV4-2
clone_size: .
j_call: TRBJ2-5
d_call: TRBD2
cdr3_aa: CASSHERGKGETQYF
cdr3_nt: TGTGCCAGCAGCCACGAGCGGGGGAAGGGAGAGACCCAGTACTTC

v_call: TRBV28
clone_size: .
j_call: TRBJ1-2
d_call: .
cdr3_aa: CASSYPAAVEYGYTF
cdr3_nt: TGTGCCAGCAGTTACCCCGCGGCGGTAGAATATGGCTACACCTTC

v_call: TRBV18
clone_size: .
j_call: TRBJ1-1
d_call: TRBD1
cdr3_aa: CASSPDRSEAFF
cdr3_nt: TGTGCCAGCTCACCGGACAGGTCTGAAGCTTTCTTT

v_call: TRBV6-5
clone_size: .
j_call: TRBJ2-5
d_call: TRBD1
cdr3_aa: CASSPGQGLQETQYF
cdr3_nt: TGTGCCAGCAGTCCGGGACAGGGACTCCAAGAGACCCAGTACTTC

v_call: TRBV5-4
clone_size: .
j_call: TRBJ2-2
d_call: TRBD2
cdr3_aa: CASSPTSGGGAGELFF
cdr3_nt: TGTGCCAGCAGCCCGACTAGCGGGGGAGGAGCCGGGGAGCTGTTTTTT

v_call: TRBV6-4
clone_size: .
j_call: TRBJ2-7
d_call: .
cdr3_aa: CASSDSWTPGYEQYF
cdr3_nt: TGTGCCAGCAGTGACTCTTGGACCCCGGGGTACGAGCAGTACTTC

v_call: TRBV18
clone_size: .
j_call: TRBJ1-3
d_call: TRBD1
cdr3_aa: CASSPRQGSGNTIYF
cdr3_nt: TGTGCCAGCTCACCAAGACAGGGCTCTGGAAACACCATATATTTT

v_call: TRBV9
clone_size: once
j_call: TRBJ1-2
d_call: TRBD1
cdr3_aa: CASSELDRADYGYTF
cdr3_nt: TGTGCCAGCAGCGAATTAGACAGGGCGGACTATGGCTACACCTTC

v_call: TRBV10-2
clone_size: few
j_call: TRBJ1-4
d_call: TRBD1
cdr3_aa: CASSEPGGEEKLFF
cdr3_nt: TGCGCCAGCAGTGAGCCAGGGGGTGAGGAAAAACTGTTTTTT

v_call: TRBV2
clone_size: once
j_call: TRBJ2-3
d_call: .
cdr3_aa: CASSRELADTQYF
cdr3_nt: TGTGCCAGCAGTCGGGAACTAGCAGATACGCAGTATTTT

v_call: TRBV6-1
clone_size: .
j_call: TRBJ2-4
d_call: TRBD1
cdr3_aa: CASSGRTGVKNIQYF
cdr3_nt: TGTGCCAGCAGTGGTCGGACAGGGGTAAAAAACATTCAGTACTTC

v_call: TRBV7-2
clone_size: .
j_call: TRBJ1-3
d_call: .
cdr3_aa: CASSLARGVSGNTIYF
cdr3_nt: TGTGCCAGCAGCTTAGCTCGGGGGGTATCTGGAAACACCATATATTTT

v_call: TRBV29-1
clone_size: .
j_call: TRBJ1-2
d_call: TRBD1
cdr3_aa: CSVEDPRLQGNYGYTF
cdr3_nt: TGCAGCGTTGAAGATCCGCGGTTACAGGGGAACTATGGCTACACCTTC

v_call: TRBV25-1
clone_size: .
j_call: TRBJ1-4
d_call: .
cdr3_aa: CASTGVTNEKLFF
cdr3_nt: TGTGCCAGCACAGGGGTCACGAATGAAAAACTGTTTTTT

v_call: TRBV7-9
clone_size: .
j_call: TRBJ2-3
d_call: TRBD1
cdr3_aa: CASSLVTGAADTQYF
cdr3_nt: TGTGCCAGCAGCTTAGTGACAGGGGCTGCAGATACGCAGTATTTT

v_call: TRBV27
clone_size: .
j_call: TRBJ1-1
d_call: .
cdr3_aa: CASSSGGNTEAFF
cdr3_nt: TGTGCCAGCAGCTCGGGGGGTAACACTGAAGCTTTCTTT

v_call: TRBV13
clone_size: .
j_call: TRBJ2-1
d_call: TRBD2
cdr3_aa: CASRSGTNPNQQFF
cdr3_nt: TGTGCCAGCAGGTCCGGGACTAACCCCAATCAGCAGTTCTTC

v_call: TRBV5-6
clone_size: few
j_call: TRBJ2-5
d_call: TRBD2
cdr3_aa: CASRPLRGGSTSIDF
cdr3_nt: TGTGCCAGCAGGCCTTTACGCGGGGGATCTACGAGCATAGACTTC

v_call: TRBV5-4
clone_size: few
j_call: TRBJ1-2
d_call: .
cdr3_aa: CASSLDGLSYGYTF
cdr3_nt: TGTGCCAGCAGCTTGGACGGACTCTCCTATGGCTACACCTTC

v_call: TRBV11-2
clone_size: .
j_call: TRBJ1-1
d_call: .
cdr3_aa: CASSLGAGNAEAFF
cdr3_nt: TGTGCCAGCAGCTTAGGGGCAGGGAACGCTGAAGCTTTCTTT

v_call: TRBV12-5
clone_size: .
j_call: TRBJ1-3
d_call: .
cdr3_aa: CASGFKGVSGNTIYF
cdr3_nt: TGTGCTAGTGGTTTTAAGGGGGTATCCGGAAACACCATATATTTT

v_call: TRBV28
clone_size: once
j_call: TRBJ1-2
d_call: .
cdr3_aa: CASSLSDYGYTF
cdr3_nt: TGTGCCAGCAGTTTATCGGACTATGGCTACACCTTC

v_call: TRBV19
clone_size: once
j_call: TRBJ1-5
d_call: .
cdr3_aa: CASSSGSPQHF
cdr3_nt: TGTGCCAGTAGTAGTGGCTCGCCCCAGCATTTT

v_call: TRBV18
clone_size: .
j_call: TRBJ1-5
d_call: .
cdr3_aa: CASSPRFVDRSSSNQPQHF
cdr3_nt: TGTGCCAGCTCACCACGTTTCGTAGACAGAAGCAGTAGCAATCAGCCCCAGCATTTT

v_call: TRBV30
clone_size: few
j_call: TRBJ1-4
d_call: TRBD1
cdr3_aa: CAWNPGTVKGGLFF
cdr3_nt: TGTGCCTGGAACCCCGGGACAGTCAAAGGGGGACTGTTTTTT

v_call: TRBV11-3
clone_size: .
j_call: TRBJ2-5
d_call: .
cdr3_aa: CASSLAKEHETQYF
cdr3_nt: TGTGCCAGCAGCCTAGCTAAGGAGCATGAGACCCAGTACTTC

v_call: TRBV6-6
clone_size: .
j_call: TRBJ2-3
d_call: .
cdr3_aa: CASGGTDTQYF
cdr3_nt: TGTGCCAGCGGGGGGACAGATACGCAGTATTTT

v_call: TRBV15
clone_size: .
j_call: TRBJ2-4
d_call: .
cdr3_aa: CATSRDRGTKNIQYF
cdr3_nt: TGTGCCACCAGCAGAGATCGAGGGACCAAAAACATTCAGTACTTC

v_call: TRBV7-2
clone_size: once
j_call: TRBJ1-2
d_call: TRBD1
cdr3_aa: CASSDATGGYGYTF
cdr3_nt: TGTGCCAGCAGCGACGCCACAGGGGGGTACGGCTACACCTTC

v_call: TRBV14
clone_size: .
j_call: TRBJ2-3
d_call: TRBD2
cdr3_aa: CASSPLAGGTQYF
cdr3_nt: TGTGCCAGCAGCCCACTAGCGGGGGGGACGCAGTATTTT